Listed below are T cell receptor beta chains from one sample, sequenced in a study of spatial heterogeneity in lung cancer. Each CDR3 protein gets one entry after TCRdb re-called the 5' RACE reads with MiXCR. Here the sample spans tens of thousands of distinct CDR3 sequences, 9.7% being singletons. Sequenced material: PBMCs, taken at follow-up. The source of these receptors is a male donor with early-stage non-small cell lung cancer. CDR3s include the opening cysteine and the closing phenylalanine or tryptophan. The D gene is left open where the match is weak.

TRBJ2-3 TRBV7-9 TRBD2 CASSPLAGGYYTQYF
TRBJ1-6 TRBV25-1 TRBD1 CASSMTGTGSPLHF
TRBJ2-7 TRBV7-9 NA CASSDFSEQYF
TRBJ2-7 TRBV4-3 TRBD1 CASSPGRDRGSEQYF
TRBJ1-1 TRBV19 NA CASRRAATSNTEAFF
TRBJ1-6 TRBV9 NA CASSAQGGSSPLHF
TRBJ1-4 TRBV28 TRBD1 CASRRGTGHFLEKPFF
TRBJ2-7 TRBV20-1 TRBD2 CSARPFGLAGGYSYEQYF
TRBJ1-4 TRBV28 NA CASSLGGGKTNEKLFF
TRBJ1-5 TRBV7-2 NA CASSLYDQPQHF
TRBJ2-3 TRBV5-1 NA CVSSLDWPHTDTQYF
TRBJ2-1 TRBV4-3 TRBD2 CASSQAGGSYNEQFF
TRBJ2-7 TRBV7-8 NA CASSLVGTYEQYF
TRBJ1-1 TRBV7-2 NA CASSLQHRRMGNTEAFF
TRBJ2-3 TRBV7-2 TRBD2 CASSWTSGGASDTQYF
TRBJ2-7 TRBV2 NA CASSDSYEQYF
TRBJ2-1 TRBV20-1 NA CSARAGSEQFF
TRBJ2-1 TRBV12-3/TRBV12-4 TRBD2 CASSLAGLAGGSEQFF
TRBJ2-2 TRBV3-1 TRBD1 CASSLGTANTGELFF
TRBJ2-5 TRBV6-2/TRBV6-3 NA CATFRTRTETQYF
TRBJ1-4 TRBV20-1 NA CSAREGFEKLFF
TRBJ2-5 TRBV19 NA CASSITGPQETQYF
TRBJ2-6 TRBV10-3 TRBD1 CAISEPGGVGANVLTF
TRBJ2-2 TRBV5-1 TRBD1 CASSQGDFTTGELFF
TRBJ2-1 TRBV24-1 NA CATSDPLSNEQFF
TRBJ2-3 TRBV28 TRBD2 CASSSTGGGHTDTQYF
TRBJ2-3 TRBV20-1 NA CSATGQATDTQYF
TRBJ2-1 TRBV29-1 NA CSVEGRGNEQFF
TRBJ2-3 TRBV24-1 NA CATSDRTDTQYF
TRBJ1-3 TRBV14 NA CASSQGSRPPPRGLYF
TRBJ2-5 TRBV20-1 NA CSARGQDGTQETQYF
TRBJ2-2 TRBV28 NA CASSLMEGADTGELFF
TRBJ1-5 TRBV7-2 TRBD1 CASSLQGDQPQHF
TRBJ2-5 TRBV7-2 TRBD1 CASSRQGLQETQYF
TRBJ2-2 TRBV28 NA CASTRDIYTGELFF
TRBJ2-5 TRBV5-1 NA CASSFNHGGSETQYF
TRBJ1-1 TRBV6-2/TRBV6-3 NA CASSYPQGGVNTEAFF
TRBJ1-3 TRBV4-3 NA CASSQDGDSGNTIYF
TRBJ1-2 TRBV28 NA CASSQNSGNYGYTF
TRBJ1-1 TRBV12-5 NA CASADSGYTEAFF
TRBJ2-7 TRBV4-3 NA CASSPERELVEQYF
TRBJ2-3 TRBV6-2/TRBV6-3 TRBD2 CASSPERETTDTQYF
TRBJ2-7 TRBV5-1 NA CASSLSGTVGVEQYF
TRBJ2-5 TRBV28 NA CASSLYRERETQYF
TRBJ2-3 TRBV28 NA CASSLKAGADTQYF
TRBJ1-3 TRBV20-1 NA CSASTFLTSGNTIYF
TRBJ2-3 TRBV6-1 NA CASSEALPGKGDTQYF
TRBJ2-7 TRBV28 NA CASSSTGAEDYEQYF
TRBJ2-5 TRBV25-1 TRBD2 CASRSGGSQETQYF
TRBJ2-3 TRBV4-3 NA CASSQGEGSVDTQYF
TRBJ2-1 TRBV19 NA CASSISTYNEQFF
TRBJ2-3 TRBV7-7 TRBD1 CASSPGTGADTQYF
TRBJ1-5 TRBV2 NA CASIAGANQPQHF
TRBJ1-2 TRBV10-3 TRBD1 CAISDTTGSYGYTF
TRBJ2-2 TRBV2 TRBD1 CASSPGTVVNLELFF